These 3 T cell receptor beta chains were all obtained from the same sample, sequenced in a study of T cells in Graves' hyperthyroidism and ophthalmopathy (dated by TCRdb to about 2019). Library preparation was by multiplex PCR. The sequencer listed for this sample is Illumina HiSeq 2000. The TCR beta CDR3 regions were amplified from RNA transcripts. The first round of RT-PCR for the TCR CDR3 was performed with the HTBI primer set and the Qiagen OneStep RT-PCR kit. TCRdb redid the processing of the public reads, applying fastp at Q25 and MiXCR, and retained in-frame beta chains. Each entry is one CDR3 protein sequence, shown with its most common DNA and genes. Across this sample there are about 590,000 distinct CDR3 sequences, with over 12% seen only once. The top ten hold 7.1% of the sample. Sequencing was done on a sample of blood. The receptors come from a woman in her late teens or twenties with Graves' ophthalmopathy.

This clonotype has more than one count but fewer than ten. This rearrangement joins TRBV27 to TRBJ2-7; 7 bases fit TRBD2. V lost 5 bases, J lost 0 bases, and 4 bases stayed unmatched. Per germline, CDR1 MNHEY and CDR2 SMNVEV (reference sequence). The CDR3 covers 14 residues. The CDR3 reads CASSPREGSYEQYF. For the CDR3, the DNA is TGTGCCAGCAGTCCAAGGGAGGGCTCCTACGAGCAGTACTTC.

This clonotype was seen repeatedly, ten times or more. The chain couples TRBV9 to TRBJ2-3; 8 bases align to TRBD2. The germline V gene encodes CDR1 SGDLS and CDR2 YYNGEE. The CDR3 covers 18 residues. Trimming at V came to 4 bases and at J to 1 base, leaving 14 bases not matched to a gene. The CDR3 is CASSSPGRAHGGTDTQYF. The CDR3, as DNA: TGTGCCAGCAGCTCTCCCGGGAGGGCTCATGGGGGCACAGATACGCAGTATTTT. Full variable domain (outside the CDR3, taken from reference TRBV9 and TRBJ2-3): DSGVTQTPKHLITATGQRVTLRCSPRSGDLSVYWYQQSLDQGLQFLIQYYNGEERAKGNILERFSAQQFPDLHSELNLSSLELGDSALYFCASSSPGRAHGGTDTQYFGPGTRLTVL.

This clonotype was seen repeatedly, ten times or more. This CDR3 reads CASNNYDSTGELFF. As DNA, the CDR3 is TGTGCCAGCAACAACTACGACAGTACCGGGGAGCTGTTTTTT. The chain carries TRBV7-2 and TRBJ2-2; possibly TRBD1 for D (5 bases). This CDR3 is 14 amino acids long. Germline assignment: CDR1 SGHTA and CDR2 FQGNSA. Trimming removed 7 bases at V and 5 bases at J, with 14 bases between.